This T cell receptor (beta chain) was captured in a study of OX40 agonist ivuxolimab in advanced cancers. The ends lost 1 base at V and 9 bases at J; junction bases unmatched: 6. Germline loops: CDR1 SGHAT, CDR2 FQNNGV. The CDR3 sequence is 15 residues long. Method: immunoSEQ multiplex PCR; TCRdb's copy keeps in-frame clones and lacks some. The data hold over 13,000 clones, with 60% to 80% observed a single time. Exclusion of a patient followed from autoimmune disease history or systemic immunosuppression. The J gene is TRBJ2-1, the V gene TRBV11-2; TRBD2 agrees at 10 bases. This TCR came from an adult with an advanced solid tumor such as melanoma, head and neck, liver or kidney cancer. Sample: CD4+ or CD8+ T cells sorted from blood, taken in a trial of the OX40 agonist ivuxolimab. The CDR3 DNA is TGTGCCAGCAGCTTAGGCCTAGCGGGAGTGGGTGAGCAGTTCTTC. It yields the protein CASSLGLAGVGEQFF.